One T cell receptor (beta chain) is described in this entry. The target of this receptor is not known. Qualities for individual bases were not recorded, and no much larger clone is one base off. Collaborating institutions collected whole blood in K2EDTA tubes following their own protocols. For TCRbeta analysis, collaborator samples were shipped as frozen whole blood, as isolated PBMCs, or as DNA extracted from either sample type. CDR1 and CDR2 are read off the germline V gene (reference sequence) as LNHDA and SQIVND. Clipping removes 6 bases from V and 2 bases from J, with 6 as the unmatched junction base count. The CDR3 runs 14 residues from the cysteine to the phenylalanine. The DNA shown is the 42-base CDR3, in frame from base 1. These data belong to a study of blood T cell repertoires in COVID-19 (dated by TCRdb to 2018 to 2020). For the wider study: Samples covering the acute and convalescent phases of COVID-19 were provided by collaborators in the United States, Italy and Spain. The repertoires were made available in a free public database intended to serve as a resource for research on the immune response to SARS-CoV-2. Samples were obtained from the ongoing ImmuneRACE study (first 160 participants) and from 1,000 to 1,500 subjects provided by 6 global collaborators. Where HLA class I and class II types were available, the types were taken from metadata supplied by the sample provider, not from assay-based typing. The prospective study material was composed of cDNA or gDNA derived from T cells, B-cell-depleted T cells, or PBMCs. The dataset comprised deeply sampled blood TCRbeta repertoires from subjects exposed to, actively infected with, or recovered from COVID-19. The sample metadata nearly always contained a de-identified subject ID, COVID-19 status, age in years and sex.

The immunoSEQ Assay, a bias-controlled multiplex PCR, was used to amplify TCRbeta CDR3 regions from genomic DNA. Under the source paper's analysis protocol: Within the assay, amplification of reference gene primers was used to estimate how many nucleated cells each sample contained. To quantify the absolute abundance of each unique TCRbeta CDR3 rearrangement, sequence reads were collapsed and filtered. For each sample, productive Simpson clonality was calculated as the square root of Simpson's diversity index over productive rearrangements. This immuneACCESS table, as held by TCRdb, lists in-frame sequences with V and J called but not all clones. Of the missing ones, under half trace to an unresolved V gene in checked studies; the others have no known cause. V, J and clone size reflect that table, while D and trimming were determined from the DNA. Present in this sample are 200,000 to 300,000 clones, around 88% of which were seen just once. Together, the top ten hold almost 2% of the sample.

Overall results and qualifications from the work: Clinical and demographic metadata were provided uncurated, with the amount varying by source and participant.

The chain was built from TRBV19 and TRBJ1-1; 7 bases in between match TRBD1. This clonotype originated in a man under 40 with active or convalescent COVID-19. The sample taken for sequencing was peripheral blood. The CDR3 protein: CASRTGTDNTEAFF. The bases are TGTGCCAGTAGAACCGGGACAGATAACACTGAAGCTTTCTTT.